This passage covers 12 T cell receptor beta chains from one sample sequenced in a study of blood T cells in healthy people across ages. A second 7 to 11 cycle PCR used barcoded and J-beta primers. Each CDR3 protein is one row after TCRdb ran MiXCR on the 5' RACE reads. Of more than 800,000 distinct CDR3 sequences in the sample, 35% to 50% are singletons; the top ten hold 18%. Sequencing was done on a sample of blood. These TCRs come from a woman aged 60-70 years in good health.

This clonotype was seen at least ten times. Here the CDR3 reads CAISGPRTDTQYF. CDR3 sequence (DNA): TGTGCCATCAGTGGACCCCGTACAGATACGCAGTATTTT. The chain carries TRBV10-3 and TRBJ2-3; unclear D gene. This CDR3 region has 13 residues. With 4 bases removed from V and 3 bases from J, the gap between germline ends came to 8 bases. The germline V gene encodes CDR1 ENHRY and CDR2 SYGVKD.

The chain links TRBV10-1 to TRBJ2-2, with a weak D call TRBD2 (5 bases). In germline, CDR1 is WNHNN, CDR2 SYGVQD (reference sequence). Trimming shortened V by 9 bases and J by 1 base, and 15 bases separated the two germline ends. The CDR3 is 15 amino acids. CDR3 sequence reads: CASGPSRENTGELFF. CDR3 in DNA: TGCGCCAGTGGCCCCTCCCGGGAGAACACCGGGGAGCTGTTTTTT.

The V and J genes are TRBV9 and TRBJ2-3; the D call may be TRBD1 or TRBD2 (5 bases each). The ends were cut back, 0 bases at V and 0 bases at J, with 8 bases in the middle. This CDR3 comprises 15 residues. Germline values: CDR1 SGDLS, CDR2 YYNGEE. For the CDR3, the DNA is TGTGCCAGCAGCGTAGATGGGGACAGCACAGATACGCAGTATTTT. As protein: CASSVDGDSTDTQYF. The variable domain in full, with the rest retrieved from reference TRBV9 and TRBJ2-3, is DSGVTQTPKHLITATGQRVTLRCSPRSGDLSVYWYQQSLDQGLQFLIQYYNGEERAKGNILERFSAQQFPDLHSELNLSSLELGDSALYFCASSVDGDSTDTQYFGPGTRLTVL.

The genes are TRBV20-1 and TRBJ2-1, with a weak D call TRBD1 (5 bases). The CDR3 is made up of 13 amino acids. Per germline, CDR1 DFQATT and CDR2 SNEGSKA (reference sequence). V lost 1 base and J 9 bases, leaving 13 bases between the germline ends. CDR3 residues: CSARGVGRGEQFF. CDR3 DNA: TGCAGTGCTAGAGGTGTGGGAAGGGGTGAGCAGTTCTTC.

The V call is TRBV30, the J call TRBJ1-1; D not resolved. CDR3 length: 12 amino acids. V was shortened by 7 bases and J by 4 bases, with 13 bases between the two germline ends. CDR1 is GTSNPN, CDR2 SVGIG, per germline (reference sequence). The CDR3 bases are TGTGCCTCCTTAGGCTGGTTCACTGAAGCTTTCTTT. Translation gives CASLGWFTEAFF. Filled out from reference TRBV30 and TRBJ1-1, the complete variable domain reads SQTIHQWPATLVQPVGSPLSLECTVEGTSNPNLYWYRQAAGRGLQLLFYSVGIGQISSEVPQNLSASRPQDRQFILSSKKLLLSDSGFYLCASLGWFTEAFFGQGTRLTVV.

Concerning this clonotype itself: At one boundary the junction diverges from the germline segment, which might be a read error. CDR3 amino acids: CVSSQERDSSYNEQFF. Written as DNA, the CDR3 is TGTGTCAGCAGCCAAGAGAGGGACTCATCCTACAATGAGCAGTTCTTC. The chain couples TRBV4-2 to TRBJ2-1; tentative D call: TRBD2 (6 bases). The length of the CDR3 is 16 residues. The V gene's germline CDR1 is LGHNA and CDR2 YNFKEQ.

The chain couples TRBV6-5 to TRBJ1-2; D is ambiguous. CDR1 is MNHEY and CDR2 is SVGAGI in the germline V gene. Trimming took off 0 bases at V and 5 bases at J, with 10 bases between the two ends. There are 14 residues in the CDR3. CDR3 region: CASSYSARQYGYTF. The CDR3 bases are TGTGCCAGCAGTTACTCCGCAAGGCAGTATGGCTACACCTTC.

This clonotype came up once. The chain combines TRBV12-3 or TRBV12-4 with TRBJ2-6; D ambiguous. V lost 6 bases, J lost 2 bases, and 11 bases lay in between. The CDR3 runs 15 residues. For the CDR3, the DNA is TGTGCCAGCAGATCAAGAGTTGCTGGGGCCAACGTCCTGACTTTC. Its protein is CASRSRVAGANVLTF.

This clonotype has only a few counts. This chain connects TRBV6-5 to TRBJ2-4, with TRBD2 identical over 7 bases. TRBJ2-7 matches the DNA end more closely, so the J call is doubtful. CDR3 length: 15 residues. Germline lookup yields CDR1 MNHEY and CDR2 SVGAGI. In nucleotides, the CDR3 is TGTGCCAGCAGTCCTAGTGGGGCGGGAGTAGACGAGCAGTACTTC. It translates to CASSPSGAGVDEQYF.

The CDR3 DNA reads TGTGCTAACGTTATCGGGACTAGCGGGGAGCCAGATACGCAGTATTTT. Translating it yields CANVIGTSGEPDTQYF. The J gene is TRBJ2-3, the V gene TRBV25-1, with 13 bases aligning to TRBD2. CDR3 length: 16 residues. Germline CDR1 MGHDK, CDR2 SYGVNS.

This clonotype was recorded a few times. The V and J genes are TRBV7-2 and TRBJ2-7; 10 bases match TRBD2. Germline V gene data show CDR1 as SGHTA and CDR2 as FQGNSA. Losses at the gene ends were 5 bases for V and 3 bases for J; bases not matched to a gene: 4. The CDR3 is made up of 14 amino acids. CDR3 in amino acids: CASSQPSGSYEQYF. CDR3 coding DNA: TGTGCCAGCAGCCAACCTAGCGGGAGCTACGAGCAGTACTTC.

The chain is built from TRBV20-1 and TRBJ2-1; 11 nucleotides match TRBD2. V shed 4 bases, J shed 4 bases, and the junction held 9 bases outside the gene matches. From germline, CDR1 is DFQATT and CDR2 SNEGSKA (reference sequence). CDR3 size: 16 residues. CDR3 in amino acids: CSAIPTGLAAYNEQFF. CDR3 DNA: TGCAGTGCTATCCCAACGGGACTAGCGGCTTACAATGAGCAGTTCTTC.